The present TCR beta chain was sequenced within a study of blood T cell repertoires in COVID-19. The CDR3 extends over 15 amino acids. CDR1 and CDR2 (germline): LGHDT, YNNKEL (reference sequence). The ends lost 3 bases at V and 2 bases at J; junction bases unmatched: 4. Only a few counts were recorded for this clone. Other DNA sequences within the sample encode an identical CDR3. Assay: immunoSEQ multiplex PCR; the TCRdb copy retains only in-frame clones and omits some. The sample records 220,000 or so clones, less than 85% being singletons. This chain uses TRBV3-1 (or the pseudogene TRBV3-2) with TRBJ2-7, with 10 bases fitting TRBD2. The sample taken for sequencing was peripheral blood. The receptor was derived from a woman older than 75 with acute or convalescent COVID-19. The CDR3 sequence is CASSQGLAGAYEQYF. The DNA of the CDR3 is TGTGCCAGCAGCCAGGGCCTAGCGGGGGCCTACGAGCAGTACTTC.